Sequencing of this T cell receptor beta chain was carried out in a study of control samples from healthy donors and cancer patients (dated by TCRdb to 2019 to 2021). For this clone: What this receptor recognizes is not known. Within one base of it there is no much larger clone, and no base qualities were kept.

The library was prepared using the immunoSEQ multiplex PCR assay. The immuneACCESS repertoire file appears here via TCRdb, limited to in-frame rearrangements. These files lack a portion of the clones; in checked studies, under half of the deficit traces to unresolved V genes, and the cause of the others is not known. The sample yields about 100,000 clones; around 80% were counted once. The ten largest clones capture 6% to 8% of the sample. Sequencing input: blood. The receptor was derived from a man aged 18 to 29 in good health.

The CDR3 region reads CASSLDRRESSTETQYF. The DNA is TGTGCCAGCAGCTTAGATCGCAGGGAAAGTTCCACGGAGACCCAGTACTTC. The chain couples TRBV7-9 to TRBJ2-5; the D gene is perhaps TRBD1, on 5 matching bases. The germline V gene encodes CDR1 SEHNR and CDR2 FQNEAQ (reference sequence). Measured from the cysteine to the phenylalanine, the CDR3 is 17 residues long. Just the 51-base CDR3 DNA is kept, in frame starting at base 1. At the junction V is shortened by 1 base and J by 5 bases, with 20 bases in between.